These 4 T cell receptor beta chains came from one sample sequenced in a study of vaccination and CD4 T cells after COVID-19. Researchers used the Oncomine TCR Beta short-read assay to sequence DNA from cultured CD4+ T cells. One entry per CDR3 protein, called by TCRdb with MiXCR from the PCR reads. The sample lists around 10,000 distinct CDR3 sequences, 25% to 30% occurring once. These receptors' targets are unknown. Indicated treatment: roughly ten-day PBMC culture with coronavirus spike peptide pools or control peptides (ViraFEST assay). The source material was cultured CD4+ T cells from blood. These receptors all stem from a human donor with COVID-19.

CDR3 DNA sequence: TGTGCCAGCAGTTTAGGGACTAGCAGAAGCACAGATACGCAGTATTTT. Encoded protein: CASSLGTSRSTDTQYF. The rearrangement uses TRBV27 and TRBJ2-3; 9 bases match TRBD2. This CDR3 is built from 16 residues. CDR1 is MNHEY and CDR2 is SMNVEV in the germline V gene (reference sequence). Trimming took 2 bases from V and 0 from J; bases not matched to a gene: 3.

This clonotype was seen a few times. The chain has TRBV6-1 and TRBJ1-5; 8 bases are shared with TRBD1. Trimming cost V 8 bases and J 3 bases; bases outside gene matches: 3. The germline CDR1 and CDR2 sequences are MNHNS and SASEGT. CDR3 length: 13 amino acids. The CDR3 DNA is TGTGCCAGCCGGGGACAGGCCAATCAGCCCCAGCATTTT. It codes for CASRGQANQPQHF.

V is TRBV6-2 or TRBV6-3 and J is TRBJ1-1; TRBD1 is a possible D gene (6 bases). Looked up from germline, CDR1 is MNHEY and CDR2 is SVGEGT. The CDR3 length is 16 residues. Trimming cost V 5 bases and J 0 bases, with 16 bases left between them. The DNA for the CDR3 is TGTGCCAGCAGTGAATTGGGACAAATAATGAACACTGAAGCTTTCTTT. It encodes CASSELGQIMNTEAFF.

The chain recombines TRBV16 with TRBJ1-1, with D possibly being TRBD1 (6 bases). This CDR3 region has 14 residues. Germline V CDR1 and CDR2: KGHSY, FQNENV. V was clipped by 5 bases and J by 4 bases, with 14 bases between them. CDR3 loop: CASSKGWGPTEAFF. In nucleotides, the CDR3 is TGTGCCAGCAGCAAAGGGTGGGGGCCCACTGAAGCTTTCTTT.